This T cell receptor (beta chain) was found in a study of blood T cell repertoires in COVID-19. Study information: Samples representing acute and convalescent COVID-19 were sourced from the United States, Italy and Spain.

This clone has just one count. A read error may account for a junction end that differs from germline. Data came from immunoSEQ multiplex PCR; TCRdb stores just in-frame clones and leaves some out. The sample includes 250,000 or so clones, over 80% of them seen just once. This CDR3 comprises 12 residues. The V gene's germline CDR1 is MDHEN and CDR2 SYDVKM. The sequenced sample consisted of peripheral blood. The chain is built from TRBV28 and TRBJ2-7, with D possibly TRBD1 on 7 matching bases. The clonotype originates from a middle-aged woman who had recovered from COVID-19. CDR3 amino acids: CASSLPTGRLNF. The DNA of the CDR3 is TGTGCCAGCAGTTTACCGACAGGGAGGTTAAACTTC.